This T cell receptor (beta chain) is drawn from a study of control samples from healthy donors and cancer patients. Clones were sequenced by immunoSEQ multiplex PCR, and TCRdb holds only the in-frame ones, with some missing. The data contain 40,000 to 55,000 clones, 85% to 95% of them singletons. This CDR3 region has 12 residues. Germline V gene data show CDR1 as SQVTM and CDR2 as ANQGSEA. Trimming pared 6 bases from V and 8 bases from J, leaving 16 bases between. This clone was observed once. V usage is TRBV29-1 and J usage is TRBJ1-2, with a tentative D call TRBD1 (6 bases). This TCR came from a woman between 45 and 65 years old with head and neck cancer. The sample taken for sequencing was PBMCs. DNA of the CDR3: TGCAGCGTCCGCGGGGGCTTTATGGGCTACACCTTC. It yields the protein CSVRGGFMGYTF.